Given below is one T cell receptor (beta chain) in context. Germline V gene sequence: CDR1 LGHDT, CDR2 YNNKEL (reference sequence). Trimming removed 4 bases from V and 7 bases from J, with 10 bases in between. CDR3 size: 13 residues. This sample was taken from a study of blood T cell repertoires in COVID-19. About the study: Researchers got acute and convalescent COVID-19 samples from the United States, Italy and Spain. T cells, B-cell-depleted T cells, or PBMCs provided the cDNA or gDNA that served as material.

How the authors handled the data: Scientists estimated how many nucleated cells there were by amplifying reference gene primers. Measured with immunoSEQ multiplex PCR; TCRdb has only the in-frame clones, and not every one. D and trimming come from the DNA, and the V and J calls and clone size come from that table. The data contain a few hundred thousand clones, about nine tenths of them singletons. This clonotype originated in a woman aged 45-65 years with acute or convalescent COVID-19. The sample taken for sequencing was peripheral blood. V is TRBV3-1 (or the pseudogene TRBV3-2) and J is TRBJ2-2; no clear D. CDR3 DNA: TGTGCCAGCAGCCGCGGAAAAGACGGGGAGCTGTTTTTT. It encodes CASSRGKDGELFF.